The 7 T cell receptor beta chains reported below all come from one sample, sequenced in a study of cytomegalovirus exposure and HLA in healthy donors (TCRdb year 2017). Library prep was done by the immunoSEQ multiplex PCR assay. A mixture of 60 forward primers for TCR Vbeta segments and 13 reverse primers for TCR Jbeta segments was used in the multiplex PCR. TCRdb provides this immuneACCESS table in a form limited to in-frame rearrangements. Some clones are lacking; in checked studies, under half of them reflect an unresolved V gene, and why the rest are absent is not known. The sample table holds approximately 110,000 clones, of which about 85% were seen once. The ten largest make up about 0.22% of the sample. The sequencing sample was made of PBMCs. These receptors were obtained from a man between 50 and 59 years old in good health and CMV-seronegative.

This sequence joins TRBV18 and TRBJ2-3; no clear D. Germline assignment: CDR1 KGHSH and CDR2 LQKENI. The CDR3 totals 12 residues. Trimming took 1 base from V and 4 from J, leaving 3 bases between them. The CDR3 region is CASSPLSDTQYF. CDR3 DNA sequence: TGTGCCAGCTCACCACTATCAGATACGCAGTATTTT.

This sequence joins TRBV18 and TRBJ2-2; 7 bases are a match to TRBD1. There are 15 residues in the CDR3. V was clipped by 3 bases and J by 2 bases; unmatched bases: 3. From germline, CDR1 is KGHSH and CDR2 LQKENI. CDR3 in DNA: TGTGCCAGCTCACCCAGACAGGGTAACACCGGGGAGCTGTTTTTT. This translates into CASSPRQGNTGELFF.

V is TRBV5-1 and J is TRBJ2-3; 8 nucleotides line up with TRBD1. The CDR3 covers 15 residues. V lost 4 bases and J lost 2; bases outside the gene matches: 6. Germline CDR1 SGHRS, CDR2 YFSETQ. The CDR3 coding sequence is TGCGCCAGCAGCATCGGACAGGGAGACACAGATACGCAGTATTTT. As protein: CASSIGQGDTDTQYF.

This rearrangement joins TRBV29-1 to TRBJ1-2, with D perhaps matching TRBD1 (6 bases). Trimming took off 6 bases at V and 0 bases at J, with 14 bases between the two ends. Germline loops: CDR1 SQVTM, CDR2 ANQGSEA. CDR3 length: 14 residues. CDR3 sequence (DNA): TGCAGCGTGCTAGGACAGACGACTAACTATGGCTACACCTTC. It yields the protein CSVLGQTTNYGYTF. Filled out from reference TRBV29-1 and TRBJ1-2, the complete variable domain reads SAVISQKPSRDICQRGTSLTIQCQVDSQVTMMFWYRQQPGQSLTLIATANQGSEATYESGFVIDKFPISRPNLTFSTLTVSNMSPEDSSIYLCSVLGQTTNYGYTFGSGTRLTVV.

This sequence joins TRBV9 and TRBJ2-3, with a tentative D call TRBD1 (6 bases). The CDR3 length is 13 residues. Germline V gene sequence: CDR1 SGDLS, CDR2 YYNGEE. Trimming took 3 bases from V and 5 from J, leaving 10 bases between them. The CDR3 DNA is TGTGCCAGCAGCGCGGGGACAAGAGATACGCAGTATTTT. Translation: CASSAGTRDTQYF.

This clone has just one count. The chain couples TRBV15 to TRBJ1-2, with TRBD1 as a possible D gene (6 bases). This CDR3 has 15 residues. Germline assignment: CDR1 LNHNV and CDR2 YYDKDF (reference sequence). With 5 bases removed from V and 3 bases from J, the gap between germline ends came to 16 bases. CDR3 sequence: CATSGLDSYDYGYTF. The CDR3 coding sequence is TGTGCCACCAGCGGCTTGGACAGTTATGACTATGGCTACACCTTC. Full variable domain (remainder filled in from reference TRBV15 and TRBJ1-2): DAMVIQNPRYQVTQFGKPVTLSCSQTLNHNVMYWYQQKSSQAPKLLFHYYDKDFNNEADTPDNFQSRRPNTSFCFLDIRSPGLGDTAMYLCATSGLDSYDYGYTFGSGTRLTVV.

Relative to its sample, this clone is medium-sized. The chain is built from TRBV29-1 and TRBJ1-3; unclear D gene. V was pared by 0 bases and J by 0 bases, with 15 bases between. The CDR3 is 17 residues long. From germline, CDR1 is SQVTM and CDR2 ANQGSEA. The CDR3 DNA sequence: TGCAGCGTTGAAGATCGGAGTACGGATTACTCTGGAAACACCATATATTTT. It specifies CSVEDRSTDYSGNTIYF.